The source of this TCR beta chain is a study of regulatory T cells in long-lasting Graves disease (dated by TCRdb to the early 2020s). For the wider study: Newly diagnosed Graves' disease patients had taken antithyroid drugs for less than 3 months. Persistent Graves' disease patients were compared with newly diagnosed Graves' disease patients by peripheral blood TCR sequencing and RNA sequencing. The study took place in China and was registered as a clinical trial. A total of roughly 35 samples underwent TCR sequencing: about 13 from persistent and roughly 20 from newly diagnosed Graves' disease patients.

Results and caveats for the whole study, not just this receptor: Because the primary lesion, thyroid tissue, could not be accessed, the study looked at peripheral blood alone. Preferential use of TRBV28, TRBJ1-2 and TRBJ2-5 was observed in persistent disease, whereas TRBV20-1 and TRBJ2-1 were favored in newly diagnosed disease. More public clonotypes were shared among persistent patients (roughly 2,700) than among newly diagnosed patients (966). The authors acknowledged the small sample size as a limitation that may reduce accuracy. Persistent Graves' disease patients showed lower TCR Shannon entropy and fewer highly expanded clones than newly diagnosed patients, suggesting clonal expansion. Only the TCR beta chain was sequenced and analyzed.

Note on this clonotype: Its specific antigen is unknown. Base qualities are not provided; no much larger clone lies one nucleotide away.

This specimen's time point label, interpreted: newly diagnosed GD, antithyroid drugs for less than 3 months. RNA was extracted from PBMCs in TRIzol for both TCR sequencing and RNA sequencing. The diagnosis of Graves' disease followed American Thyroid Association guidelines. The patients came from an endocrinology department in Xi'an, China. Each patient gave 8.5 to 9.5 milliliters of peripheral blood, collected in an EDTA anticoagulant tube. Ficoll Paque Plus density gradient separation was used to isolate PBMCs, and no further T cell sorting was performed. An Agilent 2100 Bioanalyzer and agarose gel were used to check RNA quality, and a NanoDrop 2000 was used to measure RNA concentration. From the cysteine up to the phenylalanine, the CDR3 has a length of 14 residues. Only CDR3 DNA remains: 42 bases, in frame from the first base. From the germline V gene, CDR1 is SQVTM and CDR2 is ANQGSEA. V and J are trimmed by 1 base and 6 bases, and the gene matches miss 4 bases of the junction.

Receptors were amplified or captured by multiplex PCR. The run used an Illumina HiSeq 4000. CDR3 regions were amplified by Arm-PCR with iRepertoire HTBI primers to construct TCR beta libraries. Gel purification was performed on PCR products prior to sequencing. In the original analysis: Gene usage analysis of CDR3 amino acid clonotypes used the 62 TRBV and 12 to 15 TRBJ segments found across samples. COPE and FqMerger were used to merge the filtered high-quality paired reads into contigs. BLAST was used to align contigs to IMGT TRBV, TRBD and TRBJ reference genes, and CDR3 was defined according to IMGT. Any clonotype with a frequency above 0.1% was classified as a highly expanded clone. Shannon entropy served as the measure of repertoire diversity, while the Gini coefficient captured V-J evenness. Clonotypes shared by more than one individual were considered public. The raw public reads went through TCRdb reprocessing: fastp at Q25, MiXCR clone calling, in-frame beta chains kept. CDR3 protein sequences are deduplicated, and each keeps its most common genes and DNA. V and J calls and clone size were set by TCRdb, not the authors. This sample holds some 320,000 distinct CDR3 sequences; 18% were observed only once. The ten largest make up roughly 40% of the sample.

The chain is encoded by TRBV29-1 joined to TRBJ2-1, with 9 bases matching TRBD2. The specimen was peripheral blood mononuclear cells (PBMCs), collected at new diagnosis, from a patient treated with antithyroid drugs. This TCR was recovered from a female donor with Graves disease. The CDR3: CSVEGSGSTNEQFF. The DNA sequence reads TGCAGCGTTGAAGGTAGCGGGAGCACCAATGAGCAGTTCTTC.